Each of the 21 T cell receptor beta chains below was sequenced from the same sample in a study of blood T cell repertoires in COVID-19. The data were produced by immunoSEQ multiplex PCR, yet TCRdb's version contains in-frame clones alone and is incomplete. The sample records roughly 320,000 clones, just under 90% being singletons. Input material: peripheral blood. Receptors originate from a woman aged 25 to 39 with COVID-19, enrolled during active disease.

The rearrangement links TRBV5-1 to TRBJ2-1; 9 positions match TRBD2. The CDR3 is made up of 15 amino acids. After removal of 2 bases from V and 6 bases from J, the junction contained 6 bases not matched to a gene. Germline V gene sequence: CDR1 SGHRS, CDR2 YFSETQ. The CDR3 DNA is TGCGCCAGCAGCTTTCTAGCGGGGCGAACCAATGAGCAGTTCTTC. Protein: CASSFLAGRTNEQFF.

V is TRBV6-5 and J is TRBJ1-1, with TRBD1 as a possible D gene (6 bases). Germline CDR1 and CDR2: MNHEY and SVGAGI. The CDR3 consists of 13 residues. The germline V and J ends were trimmed by 6 bases and 1 base, with 9 bases remaining between them. The CDR3 sequence is CASSRTENTEAFF. In DNA form, the CDR3 reads TGTGCCAGCAGCCGGACAGAGAACACTGAAGCTTTCTTT.

CDR3: CASGLIRGDTGELFF. As DNA, the CDR3 is TGTGCTAGTGGTTTGATTCGGGGGGACACCGGGGAGCTGTTTTTT. This chain connects TRBV12-5 to TRBJ2-2, with 7 bases that match TRBD2. The CDR3 has 15 amino acids. V lost 2 bases to trimming and J lost 3 bases; unmatched junction nucleotides: 3. CDR1 and CDR2 (germline): LGHNT, FRNRAP.

This rearrangement joins TRBV19 to TRBJ2-5; TRBD2 might be the D (5 bases). The V gene's germline CDR1 is LNHDA and CDR2 SQIVND (reference sequence). The CDR3 sequence is 12 residues long. V gave up 5 bases and J gave up 5 bases, with 9 bases separating them. The CDR3 nucleotides read TGTGCCAGTAGTTTTGAGGGCGAGACCCAGTACTTC. Its protein product is CASSFEGETQYF. The variable domain in full, with the rest retrieved from reference TRBV19 and TRBJ2-5, is DGGITQSPKYLFRKEGQNVTLSCEQNLNHDAMYWYRQDPGQGLRLIYYSQIVNDFQKGDIAEGYSVSREKKESFPLTVTSAQKNPTAFYLCASSFEGETQYFGPGTRLLVL.

The rearrangement joins TRBV15 to TRBJ2-1, with a weak D call TRBD2 (5 bases). Trimming removed 0 bases at V and 6 bases at J, with 9 bases between. Germline CDR1 LNHNV, CDR2 YYDKDF (reference sequence). The length of the CDR3 is 14 residues. Here the CDR3 DNA reads TGTGCCACCAGCAGAGATCGGACTTCCAATGAGCAGTTCTTC. Protein product: CATSRDRTSNEQFF.

The chain combines TRBV10-3 with TRBJ1-5; D gene uncertain. The CDR3 has 16 amino acids. Trimming stripped 0 bases from V and 0 bases from J, with 9 bases between. The germline V gene has CDR1 ENHRY and CDR2 SYGVKD. CDR3 DNA sequence: TGTGCCATCAGTGAGTCGCAAGGAGATAGCAATCAGCCCCAGCATTTT. Amino acid sequence: CAISESQGDSNQPQHF.

V usage is TRBV12-3 or TRBV12-4 and J usage is TRBJ2-2, with D perhaps matching TRBD1 (6 bases). V was clipped by 6 bases and J by 6 bases, with 8 bases between them. The CDR3 totals 12 residues. The CDR3 sequence is CASRQGAGELFF. The CDR3 nucleotides read TGTGCCAGCAGACAGGGTGCCGGGGAGCTGTTTTTT.

J is TRBJ1-3 and V is TRBV28; 7 bases are shared with TRBD1. The germline CDR1 and CDR2 sequences are MDHEN and SYDVKM. The CDR3 covers 16 residues. The V segment lost 5 bases and the J segment 0 bases; nucleotides outside the gene matches: 7. The CDR3 nucleotides read TGTGCCAGCAGTCGCTCCGGACAGGCCTCTGGAAACACCATATATTTT. Its protein is CASSRSGQASGNTIYF. Together with reference TRBV28 and TRBJ1-3, the CDR3 gives the full variable domain: DVKVTQSSRYLVKRTGEKVFLECVQDMDHENMFWYRQDPGLGLRLIYFSYDVKMKEKGDIPEGYSVSREKKERFSLILESASTNQTSMYLCASSRSGQASGNTIYFGEGSWLTVV.

This clone was found once. The V and J genes are TRBV6-5 and TRBJ1-1, with no clear D. The germline V and J ends were trimmed by 0 bases and 8 bases, with 16 bases remaining between them. The V gene's germline CDR1 is MNHEY and CDR2 SVGAGI. CDR3 length equals 15 residues. This CDR3 reads CASSYSIRETVEAFF. The CDR3 nucleotides are TGTGCCAGCAGTTACTCGATTAGAGAAACGGTGGAAGCTTTCTTT.

This clone was counted a single time. The chain links TRBV9 to TRBJ1-5; D uncertain. V gave up 4 bases and J gave up 0 bases, with 11 bases separating them. CDR1 and CDR2 from the germline V gene are SGDLS and YYNGEE. CDR3 size: 15 residues. CDR3 DNA: TGTGCCAGCAGCTCCGGGATAGATAGCAATCAGCCCCAGCATTTT. It translates to CASSSGIDSNQPQHF.

The CDR3 nucleotides are TGCAGTGCTAGTAGGTCCAGGGGAGATCTTGAAGCTTTCTTT. Translated: CSASRSRGDLEAFF. The genes are TRBV20-1 and TRBJ1-1, with a tentative D call TRBD1 (6 bases). V lost 3 bases and J lost 7, with 18 bases in between. In germline, CDR1 is DFQATT, CDR2 SNEGSKA (reference sequence). CDR3 length: 14 amino acids.

In this sample, this clone turned up once. The chain recombines TRBV28 with TRBJ2-5; no definite D call. Germline V gives CDR1 MDHEN, CDR2 SYDVKM. V shed 4 bases and J shed 4 bases, with 13 bases lying between them. The CDR3 has 14 amino acids. As DNA, the CDR3 is TGTGCCAGCAGTTCGATCGGGTACGGAGAGACCCAGTACTTC. This gives the protein CASSSIGYGETQYF. The variable domain in full, completed from reference TRBV28 and TRBJ2-5, reads DVKVTQSSRYLVKRTGEKVFLECVQDMDHENMFWYRQDPGLGLRLIYFSYDVKMKEKGDIPEGYSVSREKKERFSLILESASTNQTSMYLCASSSIGYGETQYFGPGTRLLVL.

The V and J genes are TRBV5-4 and TRBJ1-2, with 9 positions matching TRBD1. V was pared by 3 bases and J by 4 bases, with 7 bases of the junction left unmatched. There are 15 residues in the CDR3. The germline gives CDR1 SGHNT, CDR2 YYREEE (reference sequence). CDR3 protein: CASSSTGGVGYGYTF. CDR3 nucleotide sequence: TGTGCCAGCAGCTCTACAGGGGGCGTCGGCTATGGCTACACCTTC.

This sequence joins TRBV10-2 and TRBJ2-1, with D tentatively TRBD2 (6 bases). Germline CDR1 is WSHSY and CDR2 is SAAADI. V was trimmed by 2 bases and J by 3 bases, leaving 8 bases between them. The CDR3 sequence is 14 residues long. The CDR3 protein is CASSETGDYNEQFF. CDR3 in DNA: TGCGCCAGCAGTGAGACGGGGGACTACAATGAGCAGTTCTTC.

J is TRBJ2-3 and V is TRBV11-3; the match to TRBD2 covers 8 bases. Trimming removed 5 bases from V and 7 bases from J; junction bases left unmatched: 17. This CDR3 has 17 residues. In germline, CDR1 is SGHNT, CDR2 YENEEA. CDR3 protein: CASSPRAVSGGGNTQYF. CDR3 DNA: TGTGCCAGCAGCCCGCGTGCGGTCAGCGGGGGAGGTAATACGCAGTATTTT.

This clone was seen once. The chain employs TRBV5-1 and TRBJ2-2, with D perhaps matching TRBD2 (5 bases). Trimming left V 0 bases short and J 1 base short, with 7 bases between. The CDR3 spans 15 residues. CDR1 SGHRS and CDR2 YFSETQ come from the germline V gene. The CDR3 here is CASSLDGVNTGELFF. DNA of the CDR3: TGCGCCAGCAGCTTGGACGGGGTGAACACCGGGGAGCTGTTTTTT.

The chain is built from TRBV5-1 and TRBJ2-7, with TRBD1 identical over 7 bases. CDR1 and CDR2 (germline): SGHRS, YFSETQ. Germline trimming cut 3 bases from V and 2 bases from J; bases unmatched to any gene: 2. The CDR3 is made up of 13 amino acids. CDR3 DNA: TGCGCCAGCAGCTGGACAGGAGCCTACGAGCAGTACTTC. Its protein product is CASSWTGAYEQYF.

This chain links TRBV10-3 with TRBJ1-3; the D gene is possibly TRBD1 (5 bases). There are 15 residues in the CDR3. The V gene's germline CDR1 is ENHRY and CDR2 SYGVKD. Trimming shortened V by 7 bases and J by 4 bases, and 17 bases separated the two germline ends. CDR3 sequence (DNA): TGTGCCATCAACCCCGCGGGGACGGGGGGAAACACCATATATTTT. Its translation: CAINPAGTGGNTIYF.

This chain uses TRBV4-1 with TRBJ2-2, with 7 bases lining up with TRBD1. There are 16 residues in the CDR3. With 1 base clipped from V and 0 bases from J, the junction kept 2 bases outside the gene matches. CDR1 and CDR2 (germline): MGHRA, YSYEKL. Here the CDR3 reads CASSQGTGPNTGELFF. DNA for the CDR3: TGCGCCAGCAGCCAAGGGACAGGCCCGAACACCGGGGAGCTGTTTTTT.

This sequence joins TRBV19 and TRBJ1-1; D is uncertain. This CDR3 contains 15 residues. Germline CDR1 LNHDA, CDR2 SQIVND (reference sequence). Trimming pared 5 bases from V and 0 bases from J, leaving 13 bases between. The CDR3 DNA sequence: TGTGCCAGTAGTCCCCGAGGCGGATTGAACACTGAAGCTTTCTTT. Translation: CASSPRGGLNTEAFF.

This chain uses TRBV4-3 with TRBJ2-1; 15 bases agree with TRBD2. V shed 1 base, J shed 6 bases, and the junction held 10 bases outside the gene matches. This CDR3 region has 19 residues. Germline values: CDR1 LGHNA, CDR2 YSLEER. The CDR3 protein is CASSQGLLGLAGGLNEQFF. DNA for the CDR3: TGCGCCAGCAGCCAAGGCCTGTTGGGACTAGCGGGGGGACTCAATGAGCAGTTCTTC.